Given below is one TCR beta chain in context. Living in about two dozen US areas, the participants were between about 18 and 100 years of age. Membership in each cohort depended on participant-reported clinical history. Trimming removed 2 bases at V and 0 bases at J, with 9 bases between. The CDR3 has 15 amino acids. CDR1 and CDR2 (germline): MNHNY, SVGAGI (reference sequence). The data stem from a study of blood T cell repertoires in COVID-19. The overall study: Some COVID-19 samples were acute and others convalescent; all came from the United States, Italy and Spain. T cells, B-cell-depleted T cells, or PBMCs supplied cDNA or gDNA.

TCRdb's copy holds only in-frame clones and misses some; the assay was immunoSEQ multiplex PCR. The sample carries 240,000 or so clones, 86% recorded once. The V and J genes are TRBV6-6 and TRBJ2-3, with D unresolved. This receptor was taken from a woman aged 45-65 years who had recovered from COVID-19. The sequenced sample consisted of PBMCs or T cells enriched from blood (not recorded which). CDR3 amino acids: CASSYGGYSTDTQYF. For the CDR3, the DNA is TGTGCCAGCAGTTACGGCGGCTATAGCACAGATACGCAGTATTTT.